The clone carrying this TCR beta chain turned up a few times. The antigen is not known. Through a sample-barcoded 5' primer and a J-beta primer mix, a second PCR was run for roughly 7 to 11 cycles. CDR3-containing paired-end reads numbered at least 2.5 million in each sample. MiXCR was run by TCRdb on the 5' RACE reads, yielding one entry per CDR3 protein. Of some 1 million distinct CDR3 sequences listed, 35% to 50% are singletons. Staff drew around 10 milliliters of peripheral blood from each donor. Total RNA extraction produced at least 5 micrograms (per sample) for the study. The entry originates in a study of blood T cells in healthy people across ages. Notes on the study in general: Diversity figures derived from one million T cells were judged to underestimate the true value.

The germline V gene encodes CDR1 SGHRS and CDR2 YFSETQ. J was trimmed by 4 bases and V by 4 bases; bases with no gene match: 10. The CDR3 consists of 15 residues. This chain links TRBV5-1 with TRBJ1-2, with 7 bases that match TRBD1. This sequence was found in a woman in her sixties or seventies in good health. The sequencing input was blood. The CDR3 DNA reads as TGCGCCAGCAGCCCCTCGACAGGGAGGAGCTATGGCTACACCTTC. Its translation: CASSPSTGRSYGYTF. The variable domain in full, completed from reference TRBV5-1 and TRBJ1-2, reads KAGVTQTPRYLIKTRGQQVTLSCSPISGHRSVSWYQQTPGQGLQFLFEYFSETQRNKGNFPGRFSGRQFSNSRSEMNVSTLELGDSALYLCASSPSTGRSYGYTFGSGTRLTVV.